Listed here is a single T cell receptor (beta chain). This record comes from a study of blood T cell repertoires in COVID-19. About the research overall: The origin of the acute and convalescent COVID-19 samples was the United States, Italy and Spain.

Clones were read by immunoSEQ multiplex PCR, and TCRdb kept only the in-frame ones, dropping some. The table shows 100,000 to 150,000 clones, with 79% occurring only once. The CDR3 loop spans 14 amino acids. Trimming pared 8 bases from V and 9 bases from J, leaving 17 bases between. This TCR was sampled from a man aged 40-49 years with active or convalescent COVID-19. The rearrangement joins TRBV23-1 to TRBJ1-6; D possibly corresponds to TRBD1 (6 bases). TRBV23-1 has ORF status, its function being uncertain. The material sequenced was peripheral blood. CDR3 sequence reads: CASGGQPVASPLHF. CDR3 DNA: TGCGCCAGCGGCGGACAGCCCGTCGCTTCACCCCTCCACTTT.